This is a list of T cell receptor beta chains from one sample in a study of CD8+ T cells in alopecia areata. Libraries were prepared by immunoSEQ multiplex PCR; TCRdb keeps only in-frame clonotypes and omits some of them. The sample lists more than 200,000 clones; approximately 70% were seen once. Specimen: CD4+ T cells sorted from blood, collected at week 44, from a patient treated with tofacitinib. These receptors came from a human donor with alopecia areata. Both conserved end residues are part of each CDR3. The D gene is left open where the match is weak. Size is stated for part of the rows, as once, few or many counts, or as a class when the clone is expanded.

.	TRBD1	TRBV11-2	TRBJ2-5	CASSSLVGQLYQETQYF	TGTGCCAGCAGCTCCCTGGTGGGACAGCTGTACCAAGAGACCCAGTACTTC
.	.	TRBV19	TRBJ1-2	CASNQGWEYGYTF	TGTGCCAGCAACCAGGGTTGGGAGTATGGCTACACCTTC
.	.	TRBV29-1	TRBJ1-1	CSVVLGTEAFF	TGCAGCGTTGTGTTGGGCACTGAAGCTTTCTTT
.	.	TRBV7-2	TRBJ2-2	CASSYRTTGELFF	TGTGCCAGCAGCTATCGGACCACCGGGGAGCTGTTTTTT
.	.	TRBV4-3	TRBJ2-3	CASSQALRPVDTQYF	TGCGCCAGCAGCCAAGCTCTGCGCCCCGTTGATACGCAGTATTTT
.	.	TRBV30	TRBJ1-2	CAWSVQGPGGYTF	TGTGCCTGGAGTGTACAGGGCCCGGGGGGCTACACCTTC
.	.	TRBV7-2	TRBJ2-7	CASSLEWDRAYEQYF	TGTGCCAGCAGCTTAGAGTGGGACCGTGCCTACGAGCAGTACTTC
.	TRBD1	TRBV5-6	TRBJ2-7	CASSPTGTASYEQYF	TGTGCCAGCAGCCCAACCGGGACAGCGTCCTACGAGCAGTACTTC
.	.	TRBV15	TRBJ1-6	CATRRGGMDSPLHF	TGTGCCACCAGGAGGGGGGGAATGGATTCACCCCTCCACTTT
few	.	TRBV4-1	TRBJ2-7	CASSQDSVPSYEQYF	TGCGCCAGCAGCCAAGATTCGGTCCCCTCCTACGAGCAGTACTTC
.	.	TRBV2	TRBJ2-5	CASSDQGETQYF	TGTGCCAGCAGCGACCAGGGAGAGACCCAGTACTTC
few	.	TRBV2	TRBJ2-5	CASSERRRQGIQETQYF	TGTGCCAGCAGTGAACGGAGGCGGCAGGGCATCCAAGAGACCCAGTACTTC
.	TRBD1	TRBV9	TRBJ2-1	CASSVAATGSDEQFF	TGTGCCAGCAGCGTAGCTGCGACAGGGAGCGATGAGCAGTTCTTC
.	TRBD1	TRBV28	TRBJ2-5	CASSDRAQETQYF	TGTGCCAGCAGTGACAGGGCTCAAGAGACCCAGTACTTC
.	TRBD2	TRBV28	TRBJ2-1	CASRGLTVGNEQFF	TGTGCCAGTAGGGGACTAACCGTTGGCAATGAGCAGTTCTTC
.	.	TRBV23-1	TRBJ1-5	CASTTQPQHF	TGCGCCAGCACAACCCAGCCCCAGCATTTT
.	.	TRBV29-1	TRBJ2-5	CSVHSTQETQYF	TGCAGCGTTCATAGTACCCAAGAGACCCAGTACTTC
.	TRBD2	TRBV29-1	TRBJ2-7	CSVERASRGEQYF	TGCAGCGTTGAGAGGGCCTCGCGGGGGGAGCAGTACTTC
few	.	TRBV5-5	TRBJ1-2	CASSDIRTRTNYGYTF	TGTGCCAGCAGCGATATAAGGACGAGAACTAACTATGGCTACACCTTC
.	.	TRBV6-6	TRBJ1-1	CASAGGWDTEAFF	TGTGCCTCAGCGGGAGGATGGGACACTGAAGCTTTCTTT
few	TRBD1	TRBV7-2	TRBJ1-1	CASSLTGQTFTEAFF	TGTGCCAGCAGTTTGACGGGACAGACTTTCACTGAAGCTTTCTTT
.	TRBD2	TRBV5-1	TRBJ2-3	CASSPSGLAETTDTQYF	TGCGCCAGCAGCCCGTCGGGACTAGCGGAGACCACAGATACGCAGTATTTT
once	TRBD1	TRBV30	TRBJ2-6	CAWRTGVSGANVLTF	TGTGCCTGGCGGACAGGGGTCTCTGGGGCCAACGTCCTGACTTTC
.	TRBD1	TRBV29-1	TRBJ2-3	CSVARGQGSRVKDTQYF	TGCAGCGTTGCCCGGGGACAGGGCTCTCGGGTTAAAGATACGCAGTATTTT
.	.	TRBV29-1	TRBJ2-5	CSVVRGPPEETQYF	TGCAGCGTTGTGAGGGGTCCTCCCGAAGAGACCCAGTACTTC
once	.	TRBV7-2	TRBJ2-7	CASSFDMMDEQYF	TGTGCCAGCAGCTTTGATATGATGGACGAGCAGTACTTC
.	.	TRBV30	TRBJ1-2	CAWRREGFNYGYTF	TGTGCCTGGAGACGGGAGGGATTCAACTATGGCTACACCTTC
.	TRBD1	TRBV29-1	TRBJ1-3	CSVNRGAGNTIYF	TGCAGCGTTAACAGGGGGGCTGGAAACACCATATATTTT
.	.	TRBV9	TRBJ2-3	CASSVAPGTDTQYF	TGTGCCAGCAGCGTAGCCCCAGGCACAGATACGCAGTATTTT
.	.	TRBV15	TRBJ1-6	CATSRDAYNSPLHF	TGTGCCACCAGCAGGGACGCCTATAATTCACCCCTCCACTTT
.	.	TRBV6-7	TRBJ2-4	CASSYFDRRAKNIQYF	TGTGCCAGCAGTTACTTCGACCGACGGGCCAAAAACATTCAGTACTTC
few	.	TRBV7-2	TRBJ2-3	CASSLENTQYF	TGTGCCAGCAGCTTAGAGAATACGCAGTATTTT
.	.	TRBV7-8	TRBJ1-1	CASSLAGLAFF	TGTGCCAGCAGCTTAGCGGGGTTAGCTTTCTTT
.	TRBD1	TRBV2	TRBJ1-4	CASSVQGATNEKLFF	TGTGCCAGCAGCGTACAGGGGGCAACTAATGAAAAACTGTTTTTT
.	.	TRBV7-9	TRBJ1-1	CASSLGKENTEAFF	TGTGCCAGCAGCTTAGGCAAGGAGAATACTGAAGCTTTCTTT
.	.	TRBV29-1	TRBJ2-2	CSAGTPLNTGELFF	TGCAGCGCCGGGACACCACTGAACACCGGGGAGCTGTTTTTT
.	.	TRBV13	TRBJ2-7	CASSLSRGSSYEQYF	TGTGCCAGCAGCTTATCTCGGGGTAGCTCTTACGAGCAGTACTTC
.	.	TRBV7-2	TRBJ2-3	CASSTRLDSTDTQYF	TGTGCCAGCAGCACACGACTTGATAGCACAGATACGCAGTATTTT
few	.	TRBV29-1	TRBJ2-1	CSIGAYEQFF	TGCAGTATTGGGGCTTACGAGCAGTTCTTC
.	.	TRBV29-1	TRBJ2-7	CSVRLAVYEQYF	TGCAGCGTTCGATTAGCAGTCTACGAGCAGTACTTC
few	.	TRBV29-1	TRBJ2-3	CSVRAGTSTDTQYF	TGCAGCGTTCGGGCAGGCACTAGCACAGATACGCAGTATTTT
.	.	TRBV18	TRBJ2-7	CASSPLQGSPYEQYF	TGTGCCAGCTCACCATTGCAGGGCTCCCCCTACGAGCAGTACTTC
.	.	TRBV30	TRBJ1-6	CAWSTGPNSPLHF	TGTGCCTGGAGCACCGGTCCCAATTCACCCCTCCACTTT
.	.	TRBV25-1	TRBJ2-1	CASSEHGSEQFF	TGTGCCAGCAGTGAACATGGCAGTGAGCAGTTCTTC
few	.	TRBV23-1	TRBJ2-1	CAREGVLIYNEQFF	TGCGCCAGGGAGGGGGTCCTAATCTACAATGAGCAGTTCTTC
.	.	TRBV6-6	TRBJ1-1	CASATQGHTEAFF	TGTGCCAGCGCCACGCAGGGGCACACTGAAGCTTTCTTT
.	TRBD1	TRBV30	TRBJ1-1	CAWQGTGNTEAFF	TGTGCCTGGCAGGGGACAGGGAACACTGAAGCTTTCTTT
once	TRBD1	TRBV30	TRBJ1-1	CAWDRTGGTEAFF	TGTGCCTGGGACCGCACAGGGGGCACTGAAGCTTTCTTT
.	.	TRBV29-1	TRBJ1-1	CSVAGVLNTEAFF	TGCAGCGTGGCGGGGGTATTGAACACTGAAGCTTTCTTT
.	.	TRBV6-6	TRBJ2-5	CASQTPSGLQETQYF	TGTGCCAGCCAGACCCCGAGCGGCTTACAAGAGACCCAGTACTTC
.	.	TRBV27	TRBJ1-1	CASSLRPTTRQREAFF	TGTGCCAGCAGTCTACGCCCAACAACCCGACAGAGAGAAGCTTTCTTT
few	.	TRBV10-2	TRBJ1-5	CASSEQIGQPQHF	TGCGCCAGCAGTGAACAGATAGGACAGCCCCAGCATTTT
.	.	TRBV29-1	TRBJ2-3	CSVVEAVGDTQYF	TGCAGCGTTGTGGAAGCTGTAGGAGATACGCAGTATTTT
few	TRBD1	TRBV29-1	TRBJ2-1	CSGRDRGPYNEQFF	TGCAGCGGCCGGGACAGGGGCCCCTACAATGAGCAGTTCTTC
few	.	TRBV28	TRBJ2-7	CASSSGSPYEQYF	TGTGCCAGCAGTTCCGGGAGCCCCTACGAGCAGTACTTC
.	.	TRBV5-5	TRBJ1-1	CASSLEGDEAFF	TGTGCCAGCAGCTTGGAGGGAGATGAAGCTTTCTTT
few	.	TRBV19	TRBJ2-1	CASTSPGGSGNEQFF	TGTGCCAGTACCTCCCCGGGGGGCTCGGGGAATGAGCAGTTCTTC
.	.	TRBV14	TRBJ1-1	CASSQVTQAFF	TGTGCCAGCAGCCAAGTGACCCAAGCTTTCTTT